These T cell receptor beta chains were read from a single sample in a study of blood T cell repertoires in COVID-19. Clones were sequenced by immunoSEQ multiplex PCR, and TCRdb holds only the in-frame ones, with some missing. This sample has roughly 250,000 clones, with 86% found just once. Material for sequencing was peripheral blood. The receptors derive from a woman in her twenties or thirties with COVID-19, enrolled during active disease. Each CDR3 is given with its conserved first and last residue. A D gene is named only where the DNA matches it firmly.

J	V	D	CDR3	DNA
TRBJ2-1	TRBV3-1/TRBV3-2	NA	CASSQQLVAYNEQFF	TGTGCCAGCAGCCAACAGCTAGTGGCGTACAATGAGCAGTTCTTC
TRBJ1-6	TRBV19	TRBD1	CASTLTGVGSPLHF	TGTGCCAGTACTCTGACAGGGGTGGGTTCACCCCTCCACTTT
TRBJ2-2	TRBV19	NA	CASRVTGYPGELFF	TGTGCCAGTAGGGTTACAGGGTACCCCGGGGAGCTGTTTTTT
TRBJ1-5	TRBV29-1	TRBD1	CSVGQGSQPQHF	TGCAGCGTGGGACAGGGCAGTCAGCCCCAGCATTTT
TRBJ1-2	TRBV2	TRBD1	CASRKDRGFYGYTF	TGTGCCAGCAGGAAGGACAGGGGGTTTTATGGCTACACCTTC
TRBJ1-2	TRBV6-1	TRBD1	CASSDQTGAPYGYTF	TGTGCCAGCAGTGACCAGACAGGGGCCCCCTATGGCTACACCTTC
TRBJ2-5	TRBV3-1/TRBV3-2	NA	CASSGLGETQYF	TGTGCCAGCAGCGGACTTGGGGAGACCCAGTACTTC
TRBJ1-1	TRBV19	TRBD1	CASSTRGRTEAFF	TGTGCCAGTAGTACTAGGGGGCGCACTGAAGCTTTCTTT
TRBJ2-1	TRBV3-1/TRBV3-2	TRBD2	CASSPSGGTYNEQFF	TGTGCCAGCAGCCCTAGCGGGGGGACCTACAATGAGCAGTTCTTC
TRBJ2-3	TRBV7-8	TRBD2	CASSLYITGGGKDTQYF	TGTGCCAGCAGCTTATATATCACTGGCGGGGGTAAAGATACGCAGTATTTT
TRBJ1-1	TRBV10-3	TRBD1	CAISDRQGLHTEAFF	TGTGCCATCAGTGACAGACAGGGGCTTCACACTGAAGCTTTCTTT